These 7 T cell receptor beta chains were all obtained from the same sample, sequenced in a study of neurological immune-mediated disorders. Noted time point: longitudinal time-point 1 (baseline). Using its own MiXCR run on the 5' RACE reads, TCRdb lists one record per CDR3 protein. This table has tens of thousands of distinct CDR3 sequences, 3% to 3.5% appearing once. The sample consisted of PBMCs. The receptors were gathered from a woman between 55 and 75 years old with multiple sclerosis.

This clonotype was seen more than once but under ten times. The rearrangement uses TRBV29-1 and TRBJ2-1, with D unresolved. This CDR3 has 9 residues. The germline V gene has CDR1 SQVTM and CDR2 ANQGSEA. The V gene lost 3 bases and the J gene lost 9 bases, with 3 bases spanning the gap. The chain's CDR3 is CSVDIEQFF. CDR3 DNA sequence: TGCAGCGTTGATATTGAGCAGTTCTTC.

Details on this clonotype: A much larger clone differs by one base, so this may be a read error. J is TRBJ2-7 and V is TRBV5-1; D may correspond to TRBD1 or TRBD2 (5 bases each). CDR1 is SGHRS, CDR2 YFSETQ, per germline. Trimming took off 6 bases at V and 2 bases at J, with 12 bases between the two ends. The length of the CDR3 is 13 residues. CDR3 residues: CASKRDVPYEQYF. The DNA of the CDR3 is TGCGCCAGCAAGAGGGACGTCCCCTACGAGCAGTACTTC.

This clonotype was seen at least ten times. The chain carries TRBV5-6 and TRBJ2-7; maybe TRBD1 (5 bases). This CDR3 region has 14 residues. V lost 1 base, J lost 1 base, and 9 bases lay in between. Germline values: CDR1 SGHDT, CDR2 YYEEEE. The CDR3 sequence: CASSLPAGSYEQYF. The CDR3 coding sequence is TGTGCCAGCAGCTTGCCGGCAGGGTCCTACGAGCAGTACTTC.

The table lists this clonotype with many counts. The DNA of the CDR3 is TGCGCCAGCAGCGCGGGACAGGGGTCTCGGGAGCAGTACTTC. Residues: CASSAGQGSREQYF. V and J are TRBV5-1 and TRBJ2-7; 10 bases are a match to TRBD1. Germline CDR1 is SGHRS and CDR2 is YFSETQ. This CDR3 contains 14 residues. V lost 4 bases to trimming and J lost 7 bases; unmatched junction nucleotides: 8.

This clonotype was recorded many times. The DNA of the CDR3 is TGTGCCAGCAGCCAAGGGTCTCGGGGGGGCGAGAATGAGCAGTTCTTC. It codes for CASSQGSRGGENEQFF. The J gene is TRBJ2-1, the V gene TRBV14; 8 bases line up with TRBD2. The length of the CDR3 is 16 residues. Germline V gene data show CDR1 as SGHDN and CDR2 as FVKESK. The V and J ends lost 1 base and 7 bases, in that order; junction bases with no gene match: 9.

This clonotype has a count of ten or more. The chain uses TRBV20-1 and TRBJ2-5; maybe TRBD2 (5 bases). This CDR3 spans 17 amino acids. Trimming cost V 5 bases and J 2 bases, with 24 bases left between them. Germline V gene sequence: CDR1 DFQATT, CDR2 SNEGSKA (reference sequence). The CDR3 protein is CSAPQSRRRLPQETQYF. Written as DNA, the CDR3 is TGCAGTGCTCCACAGAGCCGGAGGCGACTACCACAAGAGACCCAGTACTTC.

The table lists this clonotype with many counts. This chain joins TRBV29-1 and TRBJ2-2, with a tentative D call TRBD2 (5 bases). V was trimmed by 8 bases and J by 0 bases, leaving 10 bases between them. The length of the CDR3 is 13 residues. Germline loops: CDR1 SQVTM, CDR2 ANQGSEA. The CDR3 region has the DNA TGCAGCTTTTGGAGGTCGAACACCGGGGAGCTGTTTTTT. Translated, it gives CSFWRSNTGELFF.